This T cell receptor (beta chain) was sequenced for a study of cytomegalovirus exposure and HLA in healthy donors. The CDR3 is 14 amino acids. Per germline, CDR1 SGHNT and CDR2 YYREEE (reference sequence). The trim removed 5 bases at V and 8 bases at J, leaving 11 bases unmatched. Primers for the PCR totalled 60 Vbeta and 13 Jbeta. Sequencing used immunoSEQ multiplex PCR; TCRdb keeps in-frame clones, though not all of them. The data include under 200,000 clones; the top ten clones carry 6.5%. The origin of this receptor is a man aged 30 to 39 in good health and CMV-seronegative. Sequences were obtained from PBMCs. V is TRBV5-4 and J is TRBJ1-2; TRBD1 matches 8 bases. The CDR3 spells CASRRTGQNEGYTF. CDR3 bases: TGTGCCAGCAGGAGGACAGGGCAAAACGAGGGCTACACCTTC.